Listed here are 2 T cell receptor beta chains from one sample, sequenced in a study of T cells in Graves' hyperthyroidism and ophthalmopathy. TCR beta CDR3 region amplification was performed from RNA transcripts. A set of HTBI primers served as the primers for a first-round RT-PCR of the TCR CDR3. From the multiplex PCR reads, TCRdb called clonotypes with MiXCR, one entry per CDR3 protein. Of around 200,000 distinct CDR3 sequences in the sample, about a sixth are singletons; the top ten hold around 47%. The sequencing input was blood. These receptors came from a man aged 35 to 55 with Graves' hyperthyroidism.

This clonotype was detected only a few times. The chain has TRBV11-2 and TRBJ1-2, with 7 bases lining up with TRBD1. Looked up from germline, CDR1 is SGHAT and CDR2 is FQNNGV. The CDR3 has 16 residues. Trimming took 1 base from V and 4 from J; bases not matched to a gene: 9. This CDR3 is CASSLGLRGRGYGYTF. In DNA form, the CDR3 reads TGTGCCAGCAGCTTAGGTTTAAGGGGGCGAGGCTATGGCTACACCTTC.

In its sample, this clonotype was seen many times. J is TRBJ2-3 and V is TRBV19; D is unclear. V was clipped by 5 bases and J by 8 bases, with 8 bases between them. Germline V gene lookup returns CDR1 LNHDA and CDR2 SQIVND (reference sequence). This CDR3 spans 11 amino acids. CDR3 in DNA: TGTGCCAGTAGTTTCGAGGTTACGCAGTATTTT. Encoded protein: CASSFEVTQYF.